Listed below are T cell receptor beta chains from one sample, sequenced in a study of blood T cell repertoires in COVID-19. Data came from immunoSEQ multiplex PCR; TCRdb stores just in-frame clones and leaves some out. This sample yields 40,000 or so clones, of which around four fifths are seen a single time; about 4.9% belongs to the top ten. Sequences were obtained from peripheral blood. These receptors came from a man aged 50 to 60 with active COVID-19. Both conserved end residues are part of each CDR3. Each record gives: J gene, V gene, CDR3 length, D gene, clone size, CDR3 DNA, CDR3 protein. A D gene is named only where the DNA matches it firmly. Some rows have no size entry. The others give once, few or many, or a class for an expanded clone.

TRBJ2-7	TRBV10-3	16	TRBD2	few	TGTGCCATCAGCCCTACGTCGGGACTAAGCTCCTACGAGCAGTACTTC	CAISPTSGLSSYEQYF
TRBJ1-6	TRBV7-2	18	NA	few	TGTGCCAGCGCACGTACGGGGGGGCAGAGCTCCTATAATTCACCCCTCCACTTT	CASARTGGQSSYNSPLHF
TRBJ2-1	TRBV15	15	TRBD1	NA	TGTGCCACCAGCCGAGCCGGGACAGGGAATAATGAGCAGTTCTTC	CATSRAGTGNNEQFF
TRBJ2-7	TRBV9	14	TRBD1	NA	TGTGCCAGCAGCCGGGACAGGGGTCCCTACGAGCAGTACTTC	CASSRDRGPYEQYF
TRBJ1-2	TRBV28	13	TRBD1	NA	TGTGCCAGCAGCCCTGGGACAGTCTATGGCTACACCTTC	CASSPGTVYGYTF
TRBJ2-7	TRBV11-2	17	TRBD2	NA	TGTGCCAGCAGCCCCCGGGGGGGAGCGGGGGGGCCCTACGAGCAGTACTTC	CASSPRGGAGGPYEQYF
TRBJ2-2	TRBV5-6	19	TRBD1	NA	TGTGCCAGCAGCTTACCTATATGGACAGGGCCCAGCCCAGCCGGGGAGCTGTTTTTT	CASSLPIWTGPSPAGELFF
TRBJ1-2	TRBV5-5	16	NA	once	TGTGCCAGCAGCTTGCAGGTGGGCAGGGGCTCTGTTGGCTACACCTTC	CASSLQVGRGSVGYTF
TRBJ1-5	TRBV6-2/TRBV6-3	16	TRBD1	NA	TGTGCCAGCAGTTACCTTGACAGGGGAGGAAGCCAGCCCCAGCATTTT	CASSYLDRGGSQPQHF
TRBJ1-1	TRBV9	15	NA	NA	TGTGCCAGCAGCGTAGGAAGGGGTCAGAACACTGAAGCTTTCTTT	CASSVGRGQNTEAFF
TRBJ2-7	TRBV18	12	NA	NA	TGTGCCAGCTCACCTTCAAACTACGAGCAGTACTTC	CASSPSNYEQYF
TRBJ2-1	TRBV9	16	TRBD2	NA	TGTGCCAGCAGCGCCCTGGCGCGCGGGGGTCACAATGAGCAGTTCTTC	CASSALARGGHNEQFF
TRBJ2-6	TRBV19	16	NA	NA	TGTGCCAGTACCCCTTGGGGCAGCTCTGGGGCCAACGTCCTGACTTTC	CASTPWGSSGANVLTF
TRBJ2-7	TRBV11-2	12	NA	few	TGTGCCAGCAGCTTGACAGGCTACGAGCAGTACTTC	CASSLTGYEQYF
TRBJ2-3	TRBV6-1	16	NA	NA	TGTGCCAGCAGAGAAAGGGGTGGGGTTAGCACAGATACGCAGTATTTT	CASRERGGVSTDTQYF
TRBJ1-2	TRBV4-1	15	NA	NA	TGCGCCAGCAGCCCGACTACCGGCACCCTTTATGGCTACACCTTC	CASSPTTGTLYGYTF